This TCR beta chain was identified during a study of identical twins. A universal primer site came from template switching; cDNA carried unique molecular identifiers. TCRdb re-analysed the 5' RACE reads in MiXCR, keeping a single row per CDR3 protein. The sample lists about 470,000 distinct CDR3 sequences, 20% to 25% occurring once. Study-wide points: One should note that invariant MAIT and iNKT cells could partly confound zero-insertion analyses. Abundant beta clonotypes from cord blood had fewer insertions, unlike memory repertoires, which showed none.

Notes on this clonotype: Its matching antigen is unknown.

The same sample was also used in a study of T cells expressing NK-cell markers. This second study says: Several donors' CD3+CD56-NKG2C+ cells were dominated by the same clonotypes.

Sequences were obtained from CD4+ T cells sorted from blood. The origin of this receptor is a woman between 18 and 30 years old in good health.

DNA for the CDR3: TGTGCCAGTATCCGACCTTCAGGGAGTTACAATGAGCAGTTCTTC. Amino acid sequence: CASIRPSGSYNEQFF. The rearrangement joins TRBV6-2 or TRBV6-3 to TRBJ2-1; D might be TRBD1 or TRBD2, each matching 5 bases. Per the germline V gene, CDR1 is MNHEY and CDR2 is SVGEGT. The CDR3 has 15 amino acids. Trimming took 9 bases from V and 4 from J, leaving 19 bases between them.